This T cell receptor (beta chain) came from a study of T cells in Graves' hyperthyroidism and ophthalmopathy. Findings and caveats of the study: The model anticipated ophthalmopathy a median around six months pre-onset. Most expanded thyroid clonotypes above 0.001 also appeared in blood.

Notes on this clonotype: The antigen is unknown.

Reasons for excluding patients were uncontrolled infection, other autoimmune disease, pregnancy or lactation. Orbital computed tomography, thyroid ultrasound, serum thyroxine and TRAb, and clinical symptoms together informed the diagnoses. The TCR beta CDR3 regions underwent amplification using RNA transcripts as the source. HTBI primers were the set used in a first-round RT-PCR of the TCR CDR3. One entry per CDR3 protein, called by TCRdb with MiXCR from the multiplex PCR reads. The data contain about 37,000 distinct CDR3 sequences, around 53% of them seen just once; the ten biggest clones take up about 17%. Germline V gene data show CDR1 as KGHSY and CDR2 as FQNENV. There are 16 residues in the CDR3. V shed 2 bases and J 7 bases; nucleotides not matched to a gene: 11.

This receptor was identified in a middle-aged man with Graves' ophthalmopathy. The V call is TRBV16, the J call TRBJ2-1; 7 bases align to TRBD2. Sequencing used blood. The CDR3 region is CASSQVIWEGRNEQFF. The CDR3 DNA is TGTGCCAGCAGCCAAGTCATCTGGGAGGGCCGGAATGAGCAGTTCTTC.